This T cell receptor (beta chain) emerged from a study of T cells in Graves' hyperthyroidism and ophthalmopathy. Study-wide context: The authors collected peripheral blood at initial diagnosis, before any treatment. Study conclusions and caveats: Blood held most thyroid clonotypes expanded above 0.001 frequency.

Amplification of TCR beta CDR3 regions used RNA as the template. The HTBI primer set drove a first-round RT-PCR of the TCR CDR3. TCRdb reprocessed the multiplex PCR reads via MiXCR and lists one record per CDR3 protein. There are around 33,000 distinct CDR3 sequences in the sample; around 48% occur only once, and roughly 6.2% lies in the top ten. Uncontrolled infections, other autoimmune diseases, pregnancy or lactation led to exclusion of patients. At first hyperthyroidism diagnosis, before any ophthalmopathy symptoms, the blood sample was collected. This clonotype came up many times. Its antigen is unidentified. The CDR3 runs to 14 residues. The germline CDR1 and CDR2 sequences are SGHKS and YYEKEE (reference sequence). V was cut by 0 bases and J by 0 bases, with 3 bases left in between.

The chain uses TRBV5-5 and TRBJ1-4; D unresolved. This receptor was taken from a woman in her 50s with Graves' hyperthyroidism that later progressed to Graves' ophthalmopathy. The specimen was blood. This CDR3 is CASSLGATNEKLFF. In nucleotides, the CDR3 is TGTGCCAGCAGCTTGGGCGCAACTAATGAAAAACTGTTTTTT.